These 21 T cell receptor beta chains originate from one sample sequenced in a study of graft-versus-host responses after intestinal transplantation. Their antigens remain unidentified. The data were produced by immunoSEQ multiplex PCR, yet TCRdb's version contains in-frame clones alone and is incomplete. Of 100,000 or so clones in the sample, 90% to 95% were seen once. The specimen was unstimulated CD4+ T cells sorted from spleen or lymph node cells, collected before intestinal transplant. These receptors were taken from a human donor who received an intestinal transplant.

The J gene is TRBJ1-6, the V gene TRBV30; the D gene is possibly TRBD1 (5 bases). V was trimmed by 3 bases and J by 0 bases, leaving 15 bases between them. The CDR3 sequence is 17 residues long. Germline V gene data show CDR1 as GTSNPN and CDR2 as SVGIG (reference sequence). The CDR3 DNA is TGTGCCTGGAGACAAAACAGGCTCAGCTCCTATAATTCACCCCTCCACTTT. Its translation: CAWRQNRLSSYNSPLHF.

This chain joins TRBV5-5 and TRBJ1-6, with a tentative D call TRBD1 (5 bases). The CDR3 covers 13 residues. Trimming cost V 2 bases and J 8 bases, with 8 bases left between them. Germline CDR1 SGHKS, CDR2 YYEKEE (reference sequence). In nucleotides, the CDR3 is TGTGCCAGCAGCTTTTCAGGGTATTCACCCCTCCACTTT. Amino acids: CASSFSGYSPLHF.

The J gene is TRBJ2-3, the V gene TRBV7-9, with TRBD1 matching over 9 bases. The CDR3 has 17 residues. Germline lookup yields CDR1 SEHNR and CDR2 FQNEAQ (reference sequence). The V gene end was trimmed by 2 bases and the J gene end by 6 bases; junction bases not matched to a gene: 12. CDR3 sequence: CASSLSFGTGRKDTQYF. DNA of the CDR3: TGTGCCAGCAGCTTAAGTTTCGGGACAGGGAGGAAGGATACGCAGTATTTT.

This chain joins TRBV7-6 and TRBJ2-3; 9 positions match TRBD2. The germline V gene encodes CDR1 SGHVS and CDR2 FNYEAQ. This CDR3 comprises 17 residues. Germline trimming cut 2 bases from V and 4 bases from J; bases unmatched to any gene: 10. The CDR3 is CASSLRHGGGAADTQYF. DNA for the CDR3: TGTGCCAGCAGCTTACGGCATGGCGGGGGGGCCGCAGATACGCAGTATTTT.

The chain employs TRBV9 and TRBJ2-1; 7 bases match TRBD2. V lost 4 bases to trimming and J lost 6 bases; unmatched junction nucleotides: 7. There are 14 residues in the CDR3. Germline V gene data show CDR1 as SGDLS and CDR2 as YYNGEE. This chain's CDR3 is CASSPWTSVNEQFF. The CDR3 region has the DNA TGTGCCAGCAGCCCCTGGACTAGTGTCAATGAGCAGTTCTTC. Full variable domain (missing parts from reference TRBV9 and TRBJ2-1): DSGVTQTPKHLITATGQRVTLRCSPRSGDLSVYWYQQSLDQGLQFLIQYYNGEERAKGNILERFSAQQFPDLHSELNLSSLELGDSALYFCASSPWTSVNEQFFGPGTRLTVL.

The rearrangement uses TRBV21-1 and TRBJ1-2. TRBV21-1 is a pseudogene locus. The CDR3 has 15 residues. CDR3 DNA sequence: TGTGCCAGCAGGGGAGGGGGAAGAGCTAACTATGGCTACACCTTC. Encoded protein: CASRGGGRANYGYTF.

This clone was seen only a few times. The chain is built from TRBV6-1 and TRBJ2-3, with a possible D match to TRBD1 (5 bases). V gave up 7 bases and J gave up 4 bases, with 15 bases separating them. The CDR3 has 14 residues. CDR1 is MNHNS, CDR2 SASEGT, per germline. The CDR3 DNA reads TGTGCCAGCACTGAGACTGGGGCCCCAGATACGCAGTATTTT. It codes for CASTETGAPDTQYF.

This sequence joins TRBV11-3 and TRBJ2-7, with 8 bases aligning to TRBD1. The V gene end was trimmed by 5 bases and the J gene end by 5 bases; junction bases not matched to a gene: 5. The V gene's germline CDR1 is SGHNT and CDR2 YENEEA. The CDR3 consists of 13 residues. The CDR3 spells CASSRQGRNEQYF. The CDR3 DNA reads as TGTGCCAGCAGCCGACAGGGGAGGAACGAGCAGTACTTC.

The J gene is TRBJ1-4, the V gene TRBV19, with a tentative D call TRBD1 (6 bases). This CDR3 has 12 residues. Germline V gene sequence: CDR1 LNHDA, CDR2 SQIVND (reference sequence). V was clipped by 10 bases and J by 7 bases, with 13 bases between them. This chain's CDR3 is CATTGNTEKLFF. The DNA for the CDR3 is TGTGCCACCACAGGGAACACTGAAAAACTGTTTTTT.

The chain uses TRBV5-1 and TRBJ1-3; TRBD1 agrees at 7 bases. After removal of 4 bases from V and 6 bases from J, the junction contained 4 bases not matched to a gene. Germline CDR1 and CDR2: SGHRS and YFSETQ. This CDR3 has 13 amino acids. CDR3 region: CASSPGQSNTIYF. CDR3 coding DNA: TGCGCCAGCAGCCCGGGACAGTCAAACACCATATATTTT.

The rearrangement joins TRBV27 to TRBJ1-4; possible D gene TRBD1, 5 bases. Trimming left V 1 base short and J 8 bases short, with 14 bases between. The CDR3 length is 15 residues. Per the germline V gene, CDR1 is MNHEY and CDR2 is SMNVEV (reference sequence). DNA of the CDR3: TGTGCCAGCAGTTTATTCGGCAGGGTAGGAGAAAAACTGTTTTTT. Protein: CASSLFGRVGEKLFF.

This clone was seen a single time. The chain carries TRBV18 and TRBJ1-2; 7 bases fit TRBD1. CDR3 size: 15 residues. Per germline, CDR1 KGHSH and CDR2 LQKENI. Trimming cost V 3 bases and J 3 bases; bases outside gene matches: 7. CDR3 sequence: CASSPATGVYYGYTF. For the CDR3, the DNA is TGTGCCAGCTCACCCGCAACAGGGGTTTACTATGGCTACACCTTC. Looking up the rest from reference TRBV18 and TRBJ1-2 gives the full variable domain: NAGVMQNPRHLVRRRGQEARLRCSPMKGHSHVYWYRQLPEEGLKFMVYLQKENIIDESGMPKERFSAEFPKEGPSILRIQQVVRGDSAAYFCASSPATGVYYGYTFGSGTRLTVV.

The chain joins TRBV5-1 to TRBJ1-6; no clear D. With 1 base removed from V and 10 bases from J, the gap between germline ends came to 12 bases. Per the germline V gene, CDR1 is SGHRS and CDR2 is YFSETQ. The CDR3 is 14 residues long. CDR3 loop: CASSLQTPESPLHF. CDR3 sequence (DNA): TGCGCCAGCAGCTTGCAGACTCCGGAATCACCCCTCCACTTT.

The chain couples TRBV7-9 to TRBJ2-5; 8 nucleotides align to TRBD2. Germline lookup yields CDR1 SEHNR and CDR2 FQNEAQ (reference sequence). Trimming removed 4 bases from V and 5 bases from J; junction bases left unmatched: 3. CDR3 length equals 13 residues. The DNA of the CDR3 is TGTGCCAGCAGCTCCGGACTAGCCGAGACCCAGTACTTC. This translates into CASSSGLAETQYF.

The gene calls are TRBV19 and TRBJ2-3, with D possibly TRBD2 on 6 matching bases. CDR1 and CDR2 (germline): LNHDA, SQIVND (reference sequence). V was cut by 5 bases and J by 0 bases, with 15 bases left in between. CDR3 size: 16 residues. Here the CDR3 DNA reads TGTGCCAGTAGTCCCGGGAGAGATACTAGCACAGATACGCAGTATTTT. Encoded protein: CASSPGRDTSTDTQYF. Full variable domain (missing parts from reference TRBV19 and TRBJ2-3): DGGITQSPKYLFRKEGQNVTLSCEQNLNHDAMYWYRQDPGQGLRLIYYSQIVNDFQKGDIAEGYSVSREKKESFPLTVTSAQKNPTAFYLCASSPGRDTSTDTQYFGPGTRLTVL.

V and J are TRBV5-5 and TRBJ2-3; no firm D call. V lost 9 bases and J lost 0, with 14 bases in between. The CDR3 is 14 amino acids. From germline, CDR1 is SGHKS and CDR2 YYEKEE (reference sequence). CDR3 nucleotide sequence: TGTGCCACCCAAGATCCGAGCAGCACAGATACGCAGTATTTT. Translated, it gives CATQDPSSTDTQYF.

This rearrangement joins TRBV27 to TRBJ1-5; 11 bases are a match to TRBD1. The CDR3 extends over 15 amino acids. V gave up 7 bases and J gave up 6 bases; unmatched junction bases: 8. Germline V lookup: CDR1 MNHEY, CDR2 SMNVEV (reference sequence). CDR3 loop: CASKRTGGVGQPQHF. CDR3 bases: TGTGCCAGCAAGAGGACAGGGGGCGTAGGTCAGCCCCAGCATTTT.

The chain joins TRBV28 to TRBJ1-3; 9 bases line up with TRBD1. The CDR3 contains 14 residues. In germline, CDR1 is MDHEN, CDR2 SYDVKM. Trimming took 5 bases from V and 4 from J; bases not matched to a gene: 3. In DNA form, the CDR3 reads TGTGCCAGCAGTCTACAGGGGGCCGGAAACACCATATATTTT. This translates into CASSLQGAGNTIYF.

CDR3 sequence: CASSLGAPMNSPLHF. The CDR3 coding sequence is TGTGCCAGCAGCTTAGGGGCCCCTATGAATTCACCCCTCCACTTT. V usage is TRBV7-9 and J usage is TRBJ1-6; no definite D call. Looked up from germline, CDR1 is SEHNR and CDR2 is FQNEAQ (reference sequence). The germline V and J ends were trimmed by 1 base and 7 bases, with 11 bases remaining between them. The CDR3 spans 15 residues.

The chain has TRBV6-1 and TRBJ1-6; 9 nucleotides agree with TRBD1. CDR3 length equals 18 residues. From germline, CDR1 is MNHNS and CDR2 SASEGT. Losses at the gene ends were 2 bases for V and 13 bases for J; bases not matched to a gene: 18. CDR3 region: CASSEPPAGTGFLPPLHF. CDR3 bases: TGTGCCAGCAGTGAACCCCCCGCTGGGACAGGGTTCTTACCCCCCCTCCACTTT.

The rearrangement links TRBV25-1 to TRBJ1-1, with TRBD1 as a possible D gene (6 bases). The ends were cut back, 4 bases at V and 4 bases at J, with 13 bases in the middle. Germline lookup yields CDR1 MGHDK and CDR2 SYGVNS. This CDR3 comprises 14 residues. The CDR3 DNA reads TGTGCCAGCAGTGCGCAGGGGTTGGGCACTGAAGCTTTCTTT. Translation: CASSAQGLGTEAFF.